A selection of T cell receptor beta chains follows, all from one sample in a study of T cells in tuberculosis. TCRdb keeps only in-frame clones here, not all; method: immunoSEQ multiplex PCR. Here the sample spans more than 35,000 clones, over 90% being singletons. Material: PBMCs. The receptors originated from a donor aged 5 to 30 with latent tuberculosis or without tuberculosis infection. CDR3s include the opening cysteine and the closing phenylalanine or tryptophan. D genes are given only for firm matches. The listing skips clone size in some rows; elsewhere it reads once, few, many or a size class.

D gene: NA
J gene: TRBJ1-1
clone size: NA
V gene: TRBV29-1
CDR3 protein: CSVGGLMNTEAFF
CDR3 DNA: TGCAGCGTTGGGGGGCTCATGAACACTGAAGCTTTCTTT

D gene: TRBD1
J gene: TRBJ1-1
clone size: NA
V gene: TRBV29-1
CDR3 protein: CSVGGGQGLMNTEAFF
CDR3 DNA: TGCAGCGTTGGGGGTGGACAGGGGCTTATGAACACTGAAGCTTTCTTT

D gene: NA
J gene: TRBJ1-2
clone size: NA
V gene: TRBV4-1
CDR3 protein: CASSQEITGAYGYTF
CDR3 DNA: TGCGCCAGCAGCCAAGAAATAACAGGAGCCTATGGCTACACCTTC

D gene: TRBD1
J gene: TRBJ1-3
clone size: NA
V gene: TRBV29-1
CDR3 protein: CSVDAGQVSSGNTIYF
CDR3 DNA: TGCAGCGTTGATGCGGGACAGGTTAGCTCTGGAAACACCATATATTTT

D gene: NA
J gene: TRBJ1-2
clone size: NA
V gene: TRBV2
CDR3 protein: CASSEALGSAGFDGYTF
CDR3 DNA: TGTGCCAGCAGTGAAGCTTTGGGTTCGGCAGGGTTCGATGGCTACACCTTC

D gene: NA
J gene: TRBJ1-5
clone size: NA
V gene: TRBV4-1
CDR3 protein: CASSQASYQPQHF
CDR3 DNA: TGCGCCAGCAGCCAAGCCTCCTATCAGCCCCAGCATTTT

D gene: TRBD1
J gene: TRBJ2-7
clone size: NA
V gene: TRBV6-6
CDR3 protein: CASRGKGTARYEQYF
CDR3 DNA: TGTGCCAGCAGAGGTAAGGGGACAGCCCGCTACGAGCAGTACTTC

D gene: NA
J gene: TRBJ1-1
clone size: NA
V gene: TRBV11-2
CDR3 protein: CASSPQGTEAFF
CDR3 DNA: TGTGCCAGCAGCCCCCAGGGCACTGAAGCTTTCTTT

D gene: NA
J gene: TRBJ1-1
clone size: NA
V gene: TRBV19
CDR3 protein: CASSPGTPVYTEAFF
CDR3 DNA: TGTGCCAGTAGTCCTGGGACACCGGTATACACTGAAGCTTTCTTT

D gene: NA
J gene: TRBJ2-3
clone size: NA
V gene: TRBV29-1
CDR3 protein: CSVELRITDTQYF
CDR3 DNA: TGCAGCGTTGAGCTGCGCATCACAGATACGCAGTATTTT

D gene: TRBD1
J gene: TRBJ1-3
clone size: NA
V gene: TRBV4-1
CDR3 protein: CASSHFGQGRTGNTIYF
CDR3 DNA: TGCGCCAGCAGCCATTTCGGACAGGGGAGAACTGGAAACACCATATATTTT

D gene: TRBD2
J gene: TRBJ2-3
clone size: NA
V gene: TRBV2
CDR3 protein: CASSEGRLAGGLADTQYF
CDR3 DNA: TGTGCCAGCAGTGAAGGGCGACTAGCGGGGGGGCTAGCAGATACGCAGTATTTT

D gene: NA
J gene: TRBJ2-2
clone size: once
V gene: TRBV4-1
CDR3 protein: CASSRTAFTGELFF
CDR3 DNA: TGCGCCAGCAGCCGGACAGCTTTCACCGGGGAGCTGTTTTTT

D gene: NA
J gene: TRBJ2-1
clone size: NA
V gene: TRBV12-5
CDR3 protein: CASASGYSYNEQFF
CDR3 DNA: TGTGCTAGTGCCTCAGGCTACTCCTACAATGAGCAGTTCTTC

D gene: TRBD1
J gene: TRBJ1-3
clone size: NA
V gene: TRBV10-3
CDR3 protein: CAIRERGQGEGNTIYF
CDR3 DNA: TGTGCCATCAGGGAAAGGGGACAGGGGGAAGGAAACACCATATATTTT

D gene: NA
J gene: TRBJ2-1
clone size: NA
V gene: TRBV28
CDR3 protein: CASSLGGVGSNEQFF
CDR3 DNA: TGTGCCAGCAGTTTAGGCGGAGTCGGGTCAAATGAGCAGTTCTTC

D gene: NA
J gene: TRBJ1-4
clone size: NA
V gene: TRBV6-1
CDR3 protein: CASSEGRQINEKLFF
CDR3 DNA: TGTGCCAGCAGTGAAGGTAGACAGATTAATGAAAAACTGTTTTTT